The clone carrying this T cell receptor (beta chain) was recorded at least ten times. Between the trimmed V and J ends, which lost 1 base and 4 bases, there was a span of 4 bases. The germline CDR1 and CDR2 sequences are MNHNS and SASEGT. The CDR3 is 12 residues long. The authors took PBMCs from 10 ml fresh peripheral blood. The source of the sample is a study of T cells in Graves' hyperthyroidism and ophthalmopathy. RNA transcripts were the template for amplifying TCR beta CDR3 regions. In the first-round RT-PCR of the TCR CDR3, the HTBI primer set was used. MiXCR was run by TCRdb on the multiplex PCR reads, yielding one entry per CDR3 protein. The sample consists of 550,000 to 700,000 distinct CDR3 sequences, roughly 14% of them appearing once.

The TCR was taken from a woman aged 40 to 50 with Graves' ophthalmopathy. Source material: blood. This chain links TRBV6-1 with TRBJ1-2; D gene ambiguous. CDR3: CASSEEAYGYTF. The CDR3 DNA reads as TGTGCCAGCAGTGAAGAAGCCTATGGCTACACCTTC.